The entry below gives a single TCR beta chain sequence along with its context. What it binds is unknown. The data originate from a study of siplizumab effects on memory and regulatory T cells. Study findings and constraints: Mappable alloreactive CD4+ clones came from Treg cells around 70% of the time on average with siplizumab, against 25% to 30% in controls. The majority of clones, roughly 80-96% of proliferating CD4+ or CD8+ clones, lacked an assignable naive or memory phenotype. Assignment to unstimulated subsets succeeded for only a minor fraction of the alloreactive clones.

Assaying covered about 99,000 TCR templates per sample. Using immunoSEQ multiplex PCR, the repertoire was profiled, and TCRdb retains in-frame clones only, with some absent. The sample lists about 120,000 clones; about 94% were seen once. The CDR3 consists of 15 residues. V shed 6 bases and J 6 bases; nucleotides not matched to a gene: 8. The germline V gene encodes CDR1 SGHAT and CDR2 FQNNGV. Material for sequencing was non-Treg CD4+ T cells sorted from blood. The source is a human donor in good health. The chain couples TRBV11-2 to TRBJ1-4; 9 nucleotides line up with TRBD1. The CDR3 sequence is CASRPNRGRDEKLFF. CDR3 DNA: TGTGCCAGCAGACCAAACAGGGGGCGGGATGAAAAACTGTTTTTT.